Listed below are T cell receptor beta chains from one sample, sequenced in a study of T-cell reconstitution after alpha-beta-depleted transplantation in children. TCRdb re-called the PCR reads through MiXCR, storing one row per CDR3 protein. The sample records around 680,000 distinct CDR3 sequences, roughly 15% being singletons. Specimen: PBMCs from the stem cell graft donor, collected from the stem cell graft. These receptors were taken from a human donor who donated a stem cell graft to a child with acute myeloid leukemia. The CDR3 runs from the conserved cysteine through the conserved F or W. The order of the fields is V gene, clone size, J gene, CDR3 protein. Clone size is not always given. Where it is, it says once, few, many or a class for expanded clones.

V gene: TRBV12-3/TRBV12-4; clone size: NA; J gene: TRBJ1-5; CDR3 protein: CASRQGRDQPQHF
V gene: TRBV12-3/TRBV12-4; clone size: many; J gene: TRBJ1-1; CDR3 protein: CASRTGTEAFF
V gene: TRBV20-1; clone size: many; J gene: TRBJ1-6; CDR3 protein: CSAIRTDNSPLHF
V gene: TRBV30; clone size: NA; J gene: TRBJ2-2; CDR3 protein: CAWSTFTGINTGELFF
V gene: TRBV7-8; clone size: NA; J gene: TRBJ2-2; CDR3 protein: CASSFRGADTGELFF
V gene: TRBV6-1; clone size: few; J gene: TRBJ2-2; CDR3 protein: CASSEYGGNTGELFF
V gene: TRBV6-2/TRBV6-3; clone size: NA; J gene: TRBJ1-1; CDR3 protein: CASTHRNTEAFF
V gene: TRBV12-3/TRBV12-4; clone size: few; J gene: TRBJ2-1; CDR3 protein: CASSFSPGDRRYNEQFF
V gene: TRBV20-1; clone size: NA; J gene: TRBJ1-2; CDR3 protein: CSVGGRNYGYTF
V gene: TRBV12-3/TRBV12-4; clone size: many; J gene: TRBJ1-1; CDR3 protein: CASSRTGVATEAFF
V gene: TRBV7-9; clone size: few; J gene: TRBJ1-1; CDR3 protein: CASSVLQGNTEAFF
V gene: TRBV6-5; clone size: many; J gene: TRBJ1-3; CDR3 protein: CASSYSSPITGNTIYF
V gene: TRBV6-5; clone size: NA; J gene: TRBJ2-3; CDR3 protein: CASTTGENTQYF
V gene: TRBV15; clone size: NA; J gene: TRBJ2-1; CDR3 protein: CATSRDLGLAGGNEQFF
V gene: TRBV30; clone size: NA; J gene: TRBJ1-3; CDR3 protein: CAWTRGACGNTIYF
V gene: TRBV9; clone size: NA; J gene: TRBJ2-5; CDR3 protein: CASTVGGAQETQYF
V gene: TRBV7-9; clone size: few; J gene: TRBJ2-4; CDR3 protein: CASGVPQGVNIQYF
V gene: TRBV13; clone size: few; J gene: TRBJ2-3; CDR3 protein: CASSTEGGLADTQYF
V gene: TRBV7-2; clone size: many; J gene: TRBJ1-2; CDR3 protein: CASSLVDAARF
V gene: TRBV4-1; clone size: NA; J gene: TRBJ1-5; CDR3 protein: CASSPIRDSNQPQHF
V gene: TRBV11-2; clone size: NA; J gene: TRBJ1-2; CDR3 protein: CASSLVPTGNYGYTF
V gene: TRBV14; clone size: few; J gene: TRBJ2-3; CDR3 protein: CASSRANKDTQYF
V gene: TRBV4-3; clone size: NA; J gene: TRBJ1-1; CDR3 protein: CASSQGTSHTEAFF
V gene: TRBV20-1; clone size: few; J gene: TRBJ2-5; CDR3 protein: CSARDAQRFGWDVTQETQYF
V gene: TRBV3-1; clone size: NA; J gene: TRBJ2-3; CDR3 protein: CASSQDRRRADTQYF
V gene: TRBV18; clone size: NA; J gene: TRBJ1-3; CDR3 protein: CASSPPGQGHSGNTIYF
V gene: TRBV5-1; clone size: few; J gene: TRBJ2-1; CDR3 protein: CASSPYGGDTTYNEQFF
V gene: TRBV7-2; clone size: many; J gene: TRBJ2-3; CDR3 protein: CASSSTPSGGTDTQYF
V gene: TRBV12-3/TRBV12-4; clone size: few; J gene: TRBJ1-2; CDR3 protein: CASSYSDLLGYTF
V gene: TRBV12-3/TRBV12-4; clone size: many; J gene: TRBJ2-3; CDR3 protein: CASSSDSWTYGDTQYF
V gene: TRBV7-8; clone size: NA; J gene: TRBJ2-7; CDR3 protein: CASSALSFLSPGVTEYF
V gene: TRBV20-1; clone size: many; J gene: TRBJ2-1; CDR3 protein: CSARRDNEQFF
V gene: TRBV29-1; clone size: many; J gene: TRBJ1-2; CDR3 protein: CSDVSGQRDGYGYTF
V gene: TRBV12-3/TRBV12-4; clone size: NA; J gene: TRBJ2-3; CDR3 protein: CASLGDYTDTQYF
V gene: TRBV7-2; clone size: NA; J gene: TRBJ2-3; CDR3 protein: CASSNQRGGADTQYF
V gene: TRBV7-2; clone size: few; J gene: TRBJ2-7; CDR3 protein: CASSALPGQGSEQYF
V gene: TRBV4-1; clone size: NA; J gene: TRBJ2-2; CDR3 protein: CASSQDGRTANTGELFF
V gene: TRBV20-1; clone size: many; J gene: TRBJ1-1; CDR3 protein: CSASVPGQGMNTEAFF
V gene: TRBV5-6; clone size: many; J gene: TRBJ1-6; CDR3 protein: CASSTQGSHSPLHF
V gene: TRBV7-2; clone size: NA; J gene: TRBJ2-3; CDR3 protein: CASSLFFGGSDTQYF
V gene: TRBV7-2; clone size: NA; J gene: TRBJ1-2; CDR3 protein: CASSIRTGPNYGFTF
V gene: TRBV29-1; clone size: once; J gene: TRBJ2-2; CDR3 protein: CSAGERGGQRNTGELFF
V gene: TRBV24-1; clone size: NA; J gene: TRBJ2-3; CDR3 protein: CATETGGSTDTQYF
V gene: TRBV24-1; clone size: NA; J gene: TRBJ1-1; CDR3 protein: CATSDPKRDTEAFF
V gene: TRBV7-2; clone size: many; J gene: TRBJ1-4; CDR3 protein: CASSLVGRLDNEKLFF
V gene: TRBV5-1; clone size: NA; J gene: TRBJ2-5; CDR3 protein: CASSSGTSGSLVETQYF
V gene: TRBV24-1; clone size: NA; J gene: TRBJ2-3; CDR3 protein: CATSDPGRASSDTQYF
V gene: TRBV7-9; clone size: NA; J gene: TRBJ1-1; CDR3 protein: CASSLVTGGEQGAFF
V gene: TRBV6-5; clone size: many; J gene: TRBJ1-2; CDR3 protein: CASSPGGNGYTF
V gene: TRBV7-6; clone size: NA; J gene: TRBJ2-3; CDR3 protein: CASTLGPGTDTQYF
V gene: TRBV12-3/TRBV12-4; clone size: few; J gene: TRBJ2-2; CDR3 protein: CASSPGTGATGELFF
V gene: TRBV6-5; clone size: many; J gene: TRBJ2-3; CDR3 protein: CASSSGGGTDTQYF
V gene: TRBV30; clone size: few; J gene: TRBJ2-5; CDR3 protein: CAWSTSGGETQYF
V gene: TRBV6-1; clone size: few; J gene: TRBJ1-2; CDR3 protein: CASNGGLAINYGYTF